The entry that follows covers one T cell receptor beta chain sequence. Its antigen is undetermined. This sequence may be a read error, since a much larger clone differs from it by one base. This specimen comes from a study of blood T cells in healthy people across ages. The study, taken as a whole, reports: Age advanced and TCR beta diversity per million T cells fell, roughly linearly. Naive T cell percentage showed a strong correlation with the diversity of TCR beta.

Healthy Russian Caucasian donors spanned ages roughly 6 to 90 years. Alongside a J-beta primer mix, a sample-barcoded 5' primer served in a second PCR lasting roughly 6 to 12 cycles. TCRdb independently ran MiXCR on the 5' RACE reads; one entry per CDR3 protein. Altogether about 930,000 distinct CDR3 sequences are present, almost 30% being singletons, with the ten largest covering 10%. The data also belong to a second study, concerning T cells of mothers and their children.

Sequenced material: blood. The clonotype was recovered from a woman aged 40-49 years in good health.

In DNA form, the CDR3 reads TGTGCCAGCAGCCCCCAAGTCCAGACGGCTGGGCAGTTCTTC. As protein: CASSPQVQTAGQFF. The chain combines TRBV7-2 with TRBJ2-1; D unresolved. The ends were cut back, 5 bases at V and 12 bases at J, with 20 bases in the middle. The CDR3 runs to 14 residues. Germline CDR1 reads SGHTA; CDR2 reads FQGNSA.